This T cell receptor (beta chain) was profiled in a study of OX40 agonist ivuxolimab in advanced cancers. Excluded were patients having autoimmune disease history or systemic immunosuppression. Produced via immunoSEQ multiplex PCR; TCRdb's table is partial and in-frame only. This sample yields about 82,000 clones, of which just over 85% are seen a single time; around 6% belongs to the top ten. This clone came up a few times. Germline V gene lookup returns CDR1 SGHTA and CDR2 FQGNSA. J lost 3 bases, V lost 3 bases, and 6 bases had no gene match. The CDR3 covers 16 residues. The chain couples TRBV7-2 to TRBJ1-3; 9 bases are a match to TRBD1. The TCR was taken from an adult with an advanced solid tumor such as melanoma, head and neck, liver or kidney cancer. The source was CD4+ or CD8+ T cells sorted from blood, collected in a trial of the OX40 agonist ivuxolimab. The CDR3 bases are TGTGCCAGCAGCTTCGTAACAGGGGGCGGTGGAAACACCATATATTTT. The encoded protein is CASSFVTGGGGNTIYF. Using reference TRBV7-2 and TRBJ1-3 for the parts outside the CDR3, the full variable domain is GAGVSQSPSNKVTEKGKDVELRCDPISGHTALYWYRQSLGQGLEFLIYFQGNSAPDKSGLPSDRFSAERTGGSVSTLTIQRTQQEDSAVYLCASSFVTGGGGNTIYFGEGSWLTVV.